The source of this T cell receptor (beta chain) is a study of CD8 T cells in ankylosing spondylitis. Whole-study results and caveats: Disease-associated clones were CD8+ and fairly uncommon in peripheral blood.

This CDR3 is built from 17 residues. CDR1 and CDR2 from the germline V gene are DFQATT and SNEGSKA (reference sequence). The V segment lost 3 bases and the J segment 1 base; nucleotides outside the gene matches: 9. This clonotype occurred many times. Its antigen is still unknown. Scientists made TCR beta libraries using quantitative 5'-RACE with molecular barcodes. From the 5' RACE reads, TCRdb called clonotypes with MiXCR, one entry per CDR3 protein. Counted here are 200,000 to 300,000 distinct CDR3 sequences, 8.6% occurring once; the ten biggest clones make up around 6.8%. Material: blood, either unsorted or a sorted T cell fraction (not recorded which). This sequence was found in a male donor with ankylosing spondylitis or in good health (not recorded which). The chain recombines TRBV20-1 with TRBJ2-1, with 10 bases fitting TRBD2. CDR3 amino acids: CSARNLAGDVSYNEQFF. CDR3 DNA sequence: TGCAGTGCTAGGAATCTAGCGGGAGACGTGTCCTACAATGAGCAGTTCTTC.